Listed here are 30 T cell receptor beta chains from one sample, sequenced in a study of regulatory T cells in long-lasting Graves disease. The time point was: newly diagnosed GD, antithyroid drugs for less than 3 months. PBMC RNA served as the TCR library source. The authors built TCR beta libraries using iRepertoire HTBI primers and Arm-PCR of CDR3 regions. Each CDR3 protein gets one entry after TCRdb re-called the multiplex PCR reads with MiXCR. The data show approximately 470,000 distinct CDR3 sequences, 15% to 20% seen once. Separately, the same data were catalogued under a study of T cells in Graves' hyperthyroidism and ophthalmopathy.

The sequencing here drew on peripheral blood mononuclear cells (PBMCs), taken at new diagnosis, from a patient treated with antithyroid drugs. These receptors originate from a middle-aged man with Graves disease.

This rearrangement joins TRBV5-4 to TRBJ2-3; D gene uncertain. The CDR3 length is 14 residues. The germline CDR1 and CDR2 sequences are SGHNT and YYREEE (reference sequence). Trimming removed 1 base from V and 2 bases from J, with 8 bases in between. The CDR3 spells CASSLWDNTDTQYF. In DNA form, the CDR3 reads TGTGCCAGCAGCTTGTGGGATAACACAGATACGCAGTATTTT.

The table lists this clonotype with a few counts. The chain joins TRBV20-1 to TRBJ2-7; TRBD2 agrees at 12 bases. Per the germline V gene, CDR1 is DFQATT and CDR2 is SNEGSKA (reference sequence). Trimming removed 6 bases from V and 0 bases from J; junction bases left unmatched: 9. The CDR3 covers 16 residues. As DNA, the CDR3 is TGCAGTGCCACCGGGACTAGCGGGTTTCTCTCCTACGAGCAGTACTTC. It specifies CSATGTSGFLSYEQYF.

There are many counts of this clonotype. The chain links TRBV5-1 to TRBJ2-7, with no clear D. The CDR3 length is 13 residues. Trimming cost V 0 bases and J 3 bases, with 7 bases left between them. CDR1 is SGHRS, CDR2 YFSETQ, per germline. The CDR3, as DNA: TGCGCCAGCAGCTTGGTCGGTAGCTACGAGCAGTACTTC. This gives the protein CASSLVGSYEQYF.

This clonotype was seen at least ten times. The chain employs TRBV20-1 and TRBJ2-3; 12 bases are shared with TRBD2. The CDR3 loop spans 17 amino acids. The V gene end was trimmed by 0 bases and the J gene end by 6 bases; junction bases not matched to a gene: 10. Germline CDR1 reads DFQATT; CDR2 reads SNEGSKA (reference sequence). CDR3 sequence (DNA): TGCAGTGCTAGAGATCGCCTACTAGCGGGAGGTGCTGATACGCAGTATTTT. It specifies CSARDRLLAGGADTQYF.

The genes are TRBV7-3 and TRBJ2-2, with TRBD1 matching over 8 bases. Per the germline V gene, CDR1 is SGHTA and CDR2 is FQGTGA. With V trimmed by 1 base and J by 3 bases, 13 bases remained unmatched. The CDR3 is 19 amino acids. CDR3 loop: CASSLNWPGGAMDTGELFF. In nucleotides, the CDR3 is TGTGCCAGCAGCTTAAATTGGCCAGGGGGCGCAATGGACACCGGGGAGCTGTTTTTT.

In its sample, this clonotype was seen many times. CDR3 nucleotides: TGTGCCAGCAGCTTGAAGCGCCAGGGGAGGACAGATACGCAGTATTTT. It is translated as CASSLKRQGRTDTQYF. The chain carries TRBV5-5 and TRBJ2-3, with D perhaps being TRBD1 or TRBD2 (6 bases each). Looked up from germline, CDR1 is SGHKS and CDR2 is YYEKEE (reference sequence). CDR3 size: 16 residues. The V and J ends lost 1 base and 3 bases respectively, with 15 bases between them.

This clonotype was recorded a few times. The chain joins TRBV20-1 to TRBJ2-5; 11 bases are shared with TRBD2. Germline CDR1 and CDR2: DFQATT and SNEGSKA (reference sequence). The CDR3 spans 17 residues. The V gene end was trimmed by 6 bases and the J gene end by 0 bases; junction bases not matched to a gene: 12. CDR3 loop: CSARLLEGLADQETQYF. Written as DNA, the CDR3 is TGCAGTGCCAGACTGTTGGAGGGACTAGCGGACCAAGAGACCCAGTACTTC.

The sample holds many counts of this clonotype. V and J are TRBV27 and TRBJ2-1; D call uncertain. The germline V and J ends were trimmed by 6 bases and 0 bases, with 15 bases remaining between them. CDR1 and CDR2 (germline): MNHEY, SMNVEV (reference sequence). There are 16 residues in the CDR3. Here the CDR3 reads CASRGTTGTSYNEQFF. In DNA, the CDR3 is TGTGCCAGCAGAGGAACGACGGGCACCTCCTACAATGAGCAGTTCTTC.

This clonotype came up many times. V is TRBV25-1 and J is TRBJ2-1, with TRBD2 identical over 7 bases. Germline V CDR1 and CDR2: MGHDK, SYGVNS. The CDR3 extends over 17 amino acids. V was clipped by 1 base and J by 3 bases; unmatched bases: 9. CDR3 DNA: TGTGCCAGCAGTGAATTTGGGGCGGGGGAGGGCTACAATGAGCAGTTCTTC. Protein product: CASSEFGAGEGYNEQFF.

The table lists this clonotype with a few counts. This chain uses TRBV10-3 with TRBJ1-5; D is uncertain. Germline lookup yields CDR1 ENHRY and CDR2 SYGVKD. Deletions cut 3 bases from V and 0 bases from J, with 3 bases between. The CDR3 contains 13 residues. CDR3: CAISDSSNQPQHF. CDR3 nucleotides: TGTGCCATCAGTGACAGTAGCAATCAGCCCCAGCATTTT.

In its sample, this clonotype was seen many times. The rearrangement links TRBV11-2 to TRBJ2-1; D possibly corresponds to TRBD2 (5 bases). Germline V lookup: CDR1 SGHAT, CDR2 FQNNGV. This CDR3 has 12 amino acids. V was pared by 4 bases and J by 9 bases, with 10 bases between. The CDR3 loop is CASSSTTTEQFF. CDR3 bases: TGTGCCAGCAGCTCGACTACGACTGAGCAGTTCTTC.

This chain links TRBV20-1 with TRBJ1-5, with 8 nucleotides matching TRBD1. The CDR3 spans 15 residues. The germline gives CDR1 DFQATT, CDR2 SNEGSKA (reference sequence). V shed 5 bases and J 0 bases; nucleotides not matched to a gene: 6. The CDR3 sequence: CSASQGASSNQPQHF. CDR3 sequence (DNA): TGCAGTGCTTCTCAGGGGGCGAGTAGCAATCAGCCCCAGCATTTT.

This clonotype appeared a few times. The genes are TRBV5-1 and TRBJ1-2; the D is unclear. Germline lookup yields CDR1 SGHRS and CDR2 YFSETQ. V was clipped by 0 bases and J by 7 bases, with 13 bases between them. The CDR3 extends over 14 amino acids. CDR3 sequence (DNA): TGCGCCAGCAGCTTGGCCCTGGGGATACGTGGCTACACCTTC. This translates into CASSLALGIRGYTF.

To note about this clonotype: At one boundary the junction diverges from the germline segment, which might be a read error. The chain employs TRBV7-9 and TRBJ2-1, with D perhaps TRBD2 (6 bases). CDR1 and CDR2 from the germline V gene are SEHNR and FQNEAQ (reference sequence). The CDR3 runs 14 residues. The CDR3 spells CAGSLGGGPNEQFF. CDR3 coding DNA: TGTGCCGGCAGCCTAGGAGGAGGGCCCAATGAGCAGTTCTTC.

The chain is built from TRBV6-9 and TRBJ2-7, with a weak D call TRBD1 (6 bases). Between the trimmed V and J ends, which lost 3 bases and 7 bases, there was a span of 16 bases. The CDR3 sequence is 14 residues long. The germline V gene encodes CDR1 MNHGY and CDR2 SVAAGI. CDR3 protein: CASSYSPRGREQYF. Written as DNA, the CDR3 is TGTGCCAGCAGTTACTCTCCCAGGGGTCGGGAGCAGTACTTC.

The J gene is TRBJ2-1, the V gene TRBV20-1, with 13 bases aligning to TRBD2. Germline V lookup: CDR1 DFQATT, CDR2 SNEGSKA (reference sequence). The CDR3 extends over 15 amino acids. The V and J ends lost 3 bases and 11 bases, in that order; junction bases with no gene match: 10. CDR3 DNA sequence: TGCAGTGCTAGCGCAACTAGCGGGAGGGCCTCTCAGCAGTTCTTC. Its translation: CSASATSGRASQQFF.

The gene calls are TRBV4-1 and TRBJ2-5; a weak D match, TRBD2 (5 bases). Germline V gene sequence: CDR1 MGHRA, CDR2 YSYEKL. CDR3 length equals 13 residues. Trimming stripped 0 bases from V and 7 bases from J, with 9 bases between. DNA for the CDR3: TGCGCCAGCAGCCAAGATAGCGCGGGGACCCAGTACTTC. Its protein product is CASSQDSAGTQYF.

In its sample, this clonotype was seen many times. V is TRBV7-9 and J is TRBJ2-7; 8 bases match TRBD1. The CDR3 consists of 13 residues. With 5 bases clipped from V and 2 bases from J, the junction kept 2 bases outside the gene matches. Germline-derived CDR1 and CDR2 are SEHNR and FQNEAQ (reference sequence). CDR3 DNA: TGTGCCAGCAGCCGGGGACAGGCCTACGAGCAGTACTTC. Encoded protein: CASSRGQAYEQYF.

In this sample, this clonotype turned up many times. The chain employs TRBV20-1 and TRBJ2-1; 8 bases fit TRBD2. Germline V CDR1 and CDR2: DFQATT, SNEGSKA (reference sequence). After removal of 3 bases from V and 2 bases from J, the junction contained 6 bases not matched to a gene. The CDR3 covers 15 residues. The CDR3 loop is CSARSSGQTYNEQFF. In DNA form, the CDR3 reads TGCAGTGCTAGGTCTAGCGGGCAAACCTACAATGAGCAGTTCTTC.

This clonotype has a count of ten or more. CDR3 in DNA: TGTGCCACCAGGGGGGTCGACACTGAAGCTTTCTTT. This encodes CATRGVDTEAFF. This chain links TRBV24-1 with TRBJ1-1; the D gene is possibly TRBD1 (5 bases). The CDR3 is 12 amino acids. V lost 7 bases, J lost 3 bases, and 8 bases lay in between. Looked up from germline, CDR1 is KGHDR and CDR2 is SFDVKD.

J is TRBJ1-6 and V is TRBV13; 9 bases align to TRBD1. The CDR3 loop spans 15 amino acids. V was pared by 6 bases and J by 7 bases, with 7 bases of the junction left unmatched. The germline gives CDR1 PRHDT, CDR2 FYEKMQ (reference sequence). CDR3 DNA sequence: TGTGCCAGCAGGTCCTCCGGGACAGGGAATTCACCCCTCCACTTT. It translates to CASRSSGTGNSPLHF. Drawing the rest from reference TRBV13 and TRBJ1-6, the complete variable domain is AAGVIQSPRHLIKEKRETATLKCYPIPRHDTVYWYQQGPGQDPQFLISFYEKMQSDKGSIPDRFSAQQFSDYHSELNMSSLELGDSALYFCASRSSGTGNSPLHFGNGTRLTVT.

This clonotype was counted at least ten times. The gene calls are TRBV30 and TRBJ2-1, with TRBD2 matching 11 bases. The CDR3 sequence is 15 residues long. Germline V gives CDR1 GTSNPN, CDR2 SVGIG (reference sequence). V shed 2 bases, J shed 3 bases, and the junction held 3 bases outside the gene matches. The CDR3 region is CAWSSGLADYNEQFF. CDR3 in DNA: TGTGCCTGGAGTTCGGGACTAGCGGACTACAATGAGCAGTTCTTC.

A single count supports this clonotype. The rearrangement links TRBV4-1 to TRBJ2-5, with D perhaps matching TRBD1 (5 bases). The end of the DNA aligns better with TRBJ2-1, so the J call may be wrong. Germline lookup yields CDR1 MGHRA and CDR2 YSYEKL. The CDR3 contains 14 residues. The CDR3 DNA reads TGCGCCAGCAGCCAAGGGCAGGGCCAAGAGACCCAGTTCTTC. Its translation is CASSQGQGQETQFF.

The chain is built from TRBV28 and TRBJ1-1; D is undetermined. The CDR3 is made up of 13 amino acids. The V and J ends lost 8 bases and 0 bases respectively, with 10 bases between them. The germline V gene encodes CDR1 MDHEN and CDR2 SYDVKM. The CDR3 region has the DNA TGTGCCAGCGGGGTTGGGGTGAACACTGAAGCTTTCTTT. Protein: CASGVGVNTEAFF.

This clonotype showed up many times. The rearrangement uses TRBV30 and TRBJ2-7, with TRBD1 matching over 8 bases. Germline V gene sequence: CDR1 GTSNPN, CDR2 SVGIG (reference sequence). Germline trimming cut 4 bases from V and 0 bases from J; bases unmatched to any gene: 5. The CDR3 length is 14 residues. CDR3 sequence (DNA): TGTGCCTGGAACCGACAGGGGCGCTCCTACGAGCAGTACTTC. This gives the protein CAWNRQGRSYEQYF.

This clonotype has more than one count but fewer than ten. The rearrangement links TRBV30 to TRBJ2-7, with D hard to call. Germline V CDR1 and CDR2: GTSNPN, SVGIG (reference sequence). This CDR3 is built from 11 residues. The V and J ends lost 4 bases and 4 bases respectively, with 8 bases between them. The CDR3 loop reads CAWNPGYEQYF. The CDR3 DNA is TGTGCCTGGAATCCCGGTTACGAGCAGTACTTC.

The chain is built from TRBV15 and TRBJ2-4; D not certain. The V end was cut by 0 bases, the J end by 11 bases, with 8 bases between. Germline lookup yields CDR1 LNHNV and CDR2 YYDKDF (reference sequence). There are 12 residues in the CDR3. DNA of the CDR3: TGTGCCACCAGCAGAGAGGACGGCTTTCAGTACTTC. Its translation: CATSREDGFQYF.

There are many counts of this clonotype. The chain is built from TRBV6-2 or TRBV6-3 and TRBJ1-2; D uncertain. Germline values: CDR1 MNHEY, CDR2 SVGEGT. V lost 8 bases and J lost 1, with 14 bases in between. The CDR3 is made up of 14 amino acids. The CDR3, as DNA: TGTGCCAGCGCCCCACTGCTCCTTAACTATGGCTACACCTTC. Its protein is CASAPLLLNYGYTF.

This clonotype appeared a few times. The V call is TRBV12-3 or TRBV12-4, the J call TRBJ2-7; 8 bases match TRBD1. The V and J ends lost 4 bases and 4 bases, in that order; junction bases with no gene match: 9. The CDR3 extends over 15 amino acids. CDR3 region: CASSSSGGRRYEQYF. The CDR3 bases are TGTGCCAGCAGTTCCTCAGGGGGCCGACGGTACGAGCAGTACTTC.

This clonotype was detected ten times or more. This CDR3 reads CASSERAARDEAFF. CDR3 DNA sequence: TGTGCCAGCAGTGAAAGGGCGGCGAGGGATGAAGCTTTCTTT. The V call is TRBV2, the J call TRBJ1-1, with D hard to call. The CDR3 is made up of 14 amino acids. CDR1 is SNHLY, CDR2 FYNNEI, per germline. V was pared by 2 bases and J by 7 bases, with 14 bases between.